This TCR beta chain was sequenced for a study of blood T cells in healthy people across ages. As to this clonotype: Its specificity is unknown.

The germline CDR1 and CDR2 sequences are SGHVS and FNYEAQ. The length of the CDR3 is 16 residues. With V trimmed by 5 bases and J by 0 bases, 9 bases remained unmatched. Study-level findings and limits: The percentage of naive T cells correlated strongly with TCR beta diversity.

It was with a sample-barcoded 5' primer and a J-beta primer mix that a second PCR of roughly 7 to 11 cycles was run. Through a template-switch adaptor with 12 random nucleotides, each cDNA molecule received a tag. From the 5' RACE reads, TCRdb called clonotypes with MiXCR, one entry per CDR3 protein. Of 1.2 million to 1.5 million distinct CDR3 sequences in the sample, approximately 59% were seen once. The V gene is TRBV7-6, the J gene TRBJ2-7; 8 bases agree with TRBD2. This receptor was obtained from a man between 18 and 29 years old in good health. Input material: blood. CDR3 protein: CASSIGLAVSSYEQYF. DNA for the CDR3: TGTGCCAGCAGCATTGGACTAGCAGTATCCTCCTACGAGCAGTACTTC.